The present TCR beta chain was sequenced within a study of Tregs in tolerant kidney transplant recipients. Regarding the study as a whole: Few patients were studied, so findings need validation in larger groups. For some patients, primers changed over time, blocking nucleotide-level comparison. Biological reproducibility was not directly addressed in this study.

Sequenced by immunoSEQ multiplex PCR; TCRdb stores in-frame clones only, minus some. The sample records approximately 82,000 clones, roughly 93% being singletons. The table lists this clone with a few counts. Its antigen is still unknown. Trimming took off 6 bases at V and 7 bases at J, with 9 bases between the two ends. Germline V gene data show CDR1 as MDHEN and CDR2 as SYDVKM. This CDR3 comprises 12 residues. Related graft donors supplied nonmyeloablative bone marrow transplants, and mixed chimerism was transient. Unstimulated regulatory T cells (CD4+CD25+CD127-), CD4+CD25- non-regulatory cells, CD4 and CD8 cells were FACS-sorted from thawed PBMCs.

The specimen was CD4+ T cells from blood (PBMCs), collected 12 months after the transplant. The chain employs TRBV28 and TRBJ1-4; D not certain. This TCR was sampled from a human patient who received a combined kidney and bone marrow transplant. The graft donor may have given rise to some T cells. The CDR3 DNA reads TGTGCCAGCAGGGAGGGTTCTGAAAAACTGTTTTTT. Translating gives CASREGSEKLFF.